This record concerns one TCR beta chain sequence. Together with a sample-barcoded 5' primer, a J-beta primer mix was included in a second PCR lasting roughly 6 to 12 cycles. TCRdb reanalysed the 5' RACE reads using MiXCR and keeps one entry per CDR3 protein. Among hundreds of thousands of distinct CDR3 sequences listed, 40% to 45% were seen once. This specimen belongs to a study of blood T cells in healthy people across ages. This CDR3 comprises 13 residues. Deletions cut 5 bases from V and 3 bases from J, with 11 bases between. The rearrangement links TRBV12-3 or TRBV12-4 to TRBJ2-7; D is uncertain. The receptor's source is a woman aged 60-75 years in good health. The sequenced sample consisted of blood. The CDR3 nucleotides read TGTGCCAGCAGTCCTCCATCCTTCTACGAGCAGTACTTC. It encodes CASSPPSFYEQYF.